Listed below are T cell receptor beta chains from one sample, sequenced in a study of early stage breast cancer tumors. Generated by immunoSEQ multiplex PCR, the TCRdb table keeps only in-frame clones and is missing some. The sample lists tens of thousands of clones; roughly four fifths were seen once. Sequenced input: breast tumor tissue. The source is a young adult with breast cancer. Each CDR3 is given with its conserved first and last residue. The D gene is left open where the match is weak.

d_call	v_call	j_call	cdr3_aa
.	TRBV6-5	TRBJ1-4	CASSYGAPNEKLFF
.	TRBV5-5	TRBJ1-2	CASSPGTYGYTF
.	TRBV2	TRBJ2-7	CASSPLDSSYEQYF
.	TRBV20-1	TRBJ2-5	CSARRETQYF
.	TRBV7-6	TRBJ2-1	CASSLSNPNEQFF
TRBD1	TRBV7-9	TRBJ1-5	CASSHGQGLYSNQPQHF
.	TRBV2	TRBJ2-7	CASTERWDEQYF
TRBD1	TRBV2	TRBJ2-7	CASSSTGGAYEQYF
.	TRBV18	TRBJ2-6	CASSPMGDGAGANVLTF
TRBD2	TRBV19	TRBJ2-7	CASSLTGTSLDSTYEQYF
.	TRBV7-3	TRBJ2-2	CASSLQGSGELFF
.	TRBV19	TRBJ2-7	CASNPTGGAFHEQYF
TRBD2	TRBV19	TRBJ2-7	CASSPLIAGGRREQYF
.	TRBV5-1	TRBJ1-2	CASSFTGGGYTF
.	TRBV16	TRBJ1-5	CASSPDSAGRDQPQHF
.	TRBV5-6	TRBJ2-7	CASSLDGSGSSYEQYF
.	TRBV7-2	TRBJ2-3	CASSPKDRYTDTQYF
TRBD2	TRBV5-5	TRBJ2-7	CASIDSGRASYEQYF
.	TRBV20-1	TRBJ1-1	CSASGSTEAFF
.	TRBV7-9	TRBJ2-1	CASSIQGPYNEQFF
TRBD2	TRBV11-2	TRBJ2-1	CASSFGTTSGRAPDNEQFF
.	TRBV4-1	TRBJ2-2	CASSPTPNTGELFF